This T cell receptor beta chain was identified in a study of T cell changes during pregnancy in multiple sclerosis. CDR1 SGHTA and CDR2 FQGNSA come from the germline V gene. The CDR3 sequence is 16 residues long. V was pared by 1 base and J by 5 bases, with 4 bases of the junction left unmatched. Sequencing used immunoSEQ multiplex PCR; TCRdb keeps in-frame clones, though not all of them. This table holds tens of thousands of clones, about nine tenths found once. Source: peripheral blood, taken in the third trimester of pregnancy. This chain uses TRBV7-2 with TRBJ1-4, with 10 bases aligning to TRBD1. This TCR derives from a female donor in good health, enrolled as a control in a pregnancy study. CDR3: CASSLGGTGANEKLFF. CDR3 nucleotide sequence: TGTGCCAGCAGCTTAGGGGGGACAGGGGCGAATGAAAAACTGTTTTTT.